This TCR beta chain was found in a study of Graves' ophthalmopathy and Graves' hyperthyroidism. Whole-study results and caveats: Most thyroid clonotypes expanded beyond 0.001 frequency were also found in blood. Ophthalmopathy progression predictions by the model showed about 79% specificity and approximately 71% sensitivity.

Presentation of ophthalmopathy in the donors involved moderate-to-severe activity, CAS ≥3, NOSPECS ≥4 and a duration under 3 months. Exclusion covered patients with other autoimmune diseases or uncontrolled infections (as well as pregnancy or lactation). TCR beta CDR3 regions were amplified from RNA transcripts. The authors performed first-round RT-PCR with HTBI primers and then a second-round multiplex PCR. From the multiplex PCR reads, TCRdb called clonotypes with MiXCR, one entry per CDR3 protein. Of around 600,000 distinct CDR3 sequences listed, about 38% are singletons. This clonotype was seen a handful of times. Antigen: not known. Trimming removed 5 bases from V and 5 bases from J, with 16 bases in between. The germline V gene encodes CDR1 MNHEY and CDR2 SVGAGI. The CDR3 extends over 14 amino acids.

The receptor comes from an adult man with Graves' ophthalmopathy. Sequenced material: peripheral blood. The chain carries TRBV6-5 and TRBJ2-7, with D possibly being TRBD2 (6 bases). In DNA, the CDR3 is TGTGCCAGCAGTAATCCGGGAGTGTTCCACGAGCAGTACTTC. Translated, it gives CASSNPGVFHEQYF.